The rows below give T cell receptor beta chains drawn from one sample of a study of shared clonotypes between healthy human individuals. Produced via immunoSEQ multiplex PCR; TCRdb's table is partial and in-frame only. The data contain about 2.4 million clones, 90% to 95% of them singletons. Sample: naive CD4+ T cells sorted from blood. The receptors here all came from a man in his late teens or twenties in good health. The CDR3 runs from the conserved cysteine through the conserved F or W. Each record gives: CDR3 DNA, CDR3 protein, J gene, V gene, clone size, D gene. D genes are given only for firm matches. Not every row has a clone size; where given, it reads once, few, many or a size class.

TGTGCCAGCAGTTCCATACAGGGGGTTGCTTTCTTT	CASSSIQGVAFF	TRBJ1-1	TRBV6-1	NA	TRBD1
TGTGCCAGCAGTGGACTAGCGGGAGGAGATACGCAGTATTTT	CASSGLAGGDTQYF	TRBJ2-3	TRBV2	NA	TRBD2
TGTGCCAGCAGCCAGGACAGGAATGGACAGCCCCAGCATTTT	CASSQDRNGQPQHF	TRBJ1-5	TRBV7-9	NA	TRBD1
TGCGCCAGCAGCTTGGGCGGGGGGCTTCACAATGAGCAGTTCTTC	CASSLGGGLHNEQFF	TRBJ2-1	TRBV5-1	NA	TRBD2
TGCGCCAGTAGTGAGCGAACTAGCGGGAACACCGGGGAGCTGTTTTTT	CASSERTSGNTGELFF	TRBJ2-2	TRBV10-1	NA	TRBD2
TGTGCCAGCGCACGGTTTAACACTGAAGCTTTCTTT	CASARFNTEAFF	TRBJ1-1	TRBV19	NA	NA
TGTGCCAGCAACAGAAAAATGGGGGAGCTGTTTTTT	CASNRKMGELFF	TRBJ2-2	TRBV6-5	NA	NA
TGTGCCAGCAGCTTATCGGCTGGGGCCGGGGAGCTGTTTTTT	CASSLSAGAGELFF	TRBJ2-2	TRBV7-3	NA	NA
TGTGCCGCAGGAGGGAGTAACTATGGCTACACCTTC	CAAGGSNYGYTF	TRBJ1-2	TRBV19	few	NA
TGTGCTAGTGCCCTGGTCGGCCAAGAGACCCAGTACTTC	CASALVGQETQYF	TRBJ2-5	TRBV12-5	NA	NA
TGTGCCAGCAGCAAAGCGGGGACAGGGACAACCGGGGAGCTGTTTTTT	CASSKAGTGTTGELFF	TRBJ2-2	TRBV9	NA	TRBD1
TGTGCCAGCAGCTCCGGGGGCGGCGGCTATGGCTACACCTTC	CASSSGGGGYGYTF	TRBJ1-2	TRBV11-2	NA	NA
TGTGCCAGCAGCTTGGGGGCCCAGGGGCAGGGGGAAAAACTGTTTTTT	CASSLGAQGQGEKLFF	TRBJ1-4	TRBV13	NA	NA
TGTGCCAGCAGCTCAAGCGGCACAGGGATGGGGTCCCAGCATTTT	CASSSSGTGMGSQHF	TRBJ1-5	TRBV5-8	NA	NA
TGTGCCAGCAGTGCCGGGACTAGCGTCGCCGAGCAGTACTTC	CASSAGTSVAEQYF	TRBJ2-7	TRBV9	NA	TRBD2
TGTGCTAGTGGGAAGCCGGAGACCCAGTACTTC	CASGKPETQYF	TRBJ2-5	TRBV12-5	NA	NA
TGTGCCAGCACCCGGACAGGGACCTACGAGCAGTACTTC	CASTRTGTYEQYF	TRBJ2-7	TRBV6-5	NA	TRBD1
TGTGCCAGTAGTTCTCCGGGACAGGGGGCGAATACGCAGTATTTT	CASSSPGQGANTQYF	TRBJ2-3	TRBV19	NA	TRBD1
TGTGCCAGCAACGGGCTAGCGGTACGGAATGAGCAGTTCTTC	CASNGLAVRNEQFF	TRBJ2-1	TRBV2	once	TRBD2
TGTGCCAGCAGCTTGGGGGGGGCGCCTAACTATGGCTACACCTTC	CASSLGGAPNYGYTF	TRBJ1-2	TRBV5-4	once	NA
TGCACCAGCAGGGGACGGCTTTTAAACTATGGCTACACCTTC	CTSRGRLLNYGYTF	TRBJ1-2	TRBV1	NA	NA
TGTGCCAGCAGCCATGGGGGGGTTAGGGCAGATACGCAGTATTTT	CASSHGGVRADTQYF	TRBJ2-3	TRBV28	NA	TRBD2
TGTGCCAGCAGCCAAGTCTCGGACAAGAGGGGCCAAATCTACAATGAGCAGTTCTTC	CASSQVSDKRGQIYNEQFF	TRBJ2-1	TRBV14	NA	NA
TGTGCCAGCAGCCCGTCCGGGACAGGGTCAGGGACCCAGTACTTC	CASSPSGTGSGTQYF	TRBJ2-5	TRBV9	NA	TRBD1
TGTGCCAGCAGCGTAGCCGGGGCCAGCGGGAGGGCCACGGAGACCCAGTACTTC	CASSVAGASGRATETQYF	TRBJ2-5	TRBV9	NA	TRBD2
TGTGCCAGTAGTGGAGTGGGCAATCAGCCCCAGCATTTT	CASSGVGNQPQHF	TRBJ1-5	TRBV19	NA	NA
TGCGCCAGCAGCCAAGATCGGGGACTAGCGGATAAAACCCAAGAGACCCAGTACTTC	CASSQDRGLADKTQETQYF	TRBJ2-5	TRBV4-3	NA	TRBD2
TGTGCCAGCAGCGCCGGACAGAACCAGCCCCAGCATTTT	CASSAGQNQPQHF	TRBJ1-5	TRBV5-6	once	NA
TGCGCCAGCAGCCAAGATTTTAGGGATAACATTCAGTACTTC	CASSQDFRDNIQYF	TRBJ2-4	TRBV4-1	NA	NA
TGCGCCAGCACCGTAGGACAGGGGGTTCATGGCTACACCTTC	CASTVGQGVHGYTF	TRBJ1-2	TRBV5-1	NA	TRBD1
TGTGCCAGCAGGACGGTGGACTATGGCTACACCTTC	CASRTVDYGYTF	TRBJ1-2	TRBV6-1	NA	NA
TGTGCCAGCAGCCACAAGGGTAAATACGAGCAGTACTTC	CASSHKGKYEQYF	TRBJ2-7	TRBV14	NA	NA
TGTGCCAGCAGTTTCGTAGCGGGGGGAAAGACCGGGGAGCTGTTTTTT	CASSFVAGGKTGELFF	TRBJ2-2	TRBV27	NA	TRBD2
TGTGCCAGCAGCCCGACAGGGGAGGGGAGCAATCAGCCCCAGCATTTT	CASSPTGEGSNQPQHF	TRBJ1-5	TRBV9	NA	TRBD1
TGCGCCAGCAGCCAGCCGGCAGGGGGTAGCTACGAGCAGTACTTC	CASSQPAGGSYEQYF	TRBJ2-7	TRBV4-1	NA	TRBD1
TGTGCCACCACGGGTGGGGAGACCCAGTACTTC	CATTGGETQYF	TRBJ2-5	TRBV6-6	NA	NA
TGTGCCAGCAGTTTCGGACAGGACTCTGGAAACACCATATATTTT	CASSFGQDSGNTIYF	TRBJ1-3	TRBV28	NA	TRBD1